The subject of this entry is one T cell receptor beta chain. Its antigen remains unknown. This sample was taken from a study of cytomegalovirus exposure and HLA in healthy donors. Use of 60 Vbeta and 13 Jbeta primers characterized the PCR. TCRdb keeps only in-frame clones here, not all; method: immunoSEQ multiplex PCR. The sample holds around 150,000 clones, about three fifths seen once. Trimming took 5 bases from V and 7 from J, leaving 13 bases between them. Germline assignment: CDR1 SGHNT and CDR2 YYREEE (reference sequence). The CDR3 contains 13 residues. Notes on the study in general: According to the study, roughly 160 TCR beta chains were cytomegalovirus-associated. High specificity and sensitivity for cytomegalovirus status were reported for the classifier. Indistinguishable V segments such as TRBV6-2 and TRBV6-3 were excluded. A cluster of highly shared sequence variants was likely a sequencing artifact.

The sample consisted of PBMCs. This sequence originates from a woman aged 60-75 years in good health and CMV-seropositive. V usage is TRBV5-4 and J usage is TRBJ2-1, with a possible D match to TRBD2 (5 bases). For the CDR3, the DNA is TGTGCCAGCAGGTTAGCTAGCAGTAATGAGCAGTTCTTC. It codes for CASRLASSNEQFF.